Presented here are 30 T cell receptor beta chains from one specimen sequenced in a study of tumor-infiltrating lymphocytes in primary liver carcinoma. The researchers produced TCR beta cDNA from roughly 500 ng total RNA with a constant-region primer. Three nested multiplex PCR rounds, a slightly modified ARM-PCR, produced the libraries for TCR beta. TRBV1-TRBV30 forward primers paired with a C-beta reverse primer were used in the first two PCR rounds, which ran approximately 10 cycles each. In TCRdb, the multiplex PCR reads were re-called with MiXCR into one record per CDR3 protein. This table has fewer than 400,000 distinct CDR3 sequences, less than 75% appearing once. Unsorted whole blood yielded blood RNA, and germline DNA was extracted as well. Sequenced input: peripheral blood. The receptors derive from a man aged 40-50 years with primary liver carcinoma and hepatitis B virus infection.

The genes are TRBV30 and TRBJ1-1; D possibly corresponds to TRBD1 (6 bases). V dropped 4 bases and J dropped 0 bases, with 15 bases sitting between them. Germline V gene sequence: CDR1 GTSNPN, CDR2 SVGIG (reference sequence). The CDR3 length is 15 residues. In DNA, the CDR3 is TGTGCCTGGACCAAATCCGGGACACTGAACACTGAAGCTTTCTTT. It specifies CAWTKSGTLNTEAFF.

A word on this clonotype: Germline and junction disagree at one end, which may indicate a read error. The chain employs TRBV29-1 and TRBJ2-5; D ambiguous. Germline CDR1 reads SQVTM; CDR2 reads ANQGSEA. The CDR3 is 11 amino acids. The CDR3 DNA is TGCAGCGTTGAGCCAGACCAGACCCAGTATTTC. This gives the protein CSVEPDQTQYF. The full variable domain, rest sourced from reference TRBV29-1 and TRBJ2-5, is SAVISQKPSRDICQRGTSLTIQCQVDSQVTMMFWYRQQPGQSLTLIATANQGSEATYESGFVIDKFPISRPNLTFSTLTVSNMSPEDSSIYLCSVEPDQTQYFGPGTRLLVL.

Concerning this clonotype: A much larger clone lies a single base off, so this may be a read error. This chain connects TRBV6-2 or TRBV6-3 to TRBJ1-5, with unresolved D. The V gene's germline CDR1 is MNHEY and CDR2 SVGEGT. This CDR3 has 14 amino acids. In nucleotides, the CDR3 is TGTGTCAGCAAAGGGCCTGGGCCGGATCAGCCCCAGCATTTT. Protein product: CVSKGPGPDQPQHF.

A remark on this clonotype: The germline gene is not matched at one end of the junction; a read error may be the cause. The chain combines TRBV13 with TRBJ2-1, with D tentatively TRBD2 (6 bases). This CDR3 comprises 15 residues. The germline gives CDR1 PRHDT, CDR2 FYEKMQ (reference sequence). The CDR3 protein is CTSQSEGLPYNEQFF. DNA for the CDR3: TGTACCAGCCAGTCAGAGGGACTCCCCTACAATGAGCAGTTCTTC.

This chain connects TRBV28 to TRBJ1-3; D is uncertain. The CDR3 is 16 amino acids. V dropped 6 bases and J dropped 2 bases, with 17 bases sitting between them. Germline V lookup: CDR1 MDHEN, CDR2 SYDVKM. CDR3: CASRYPGSDPGNTIYF. The CDR3 coding sequence is TGTGCCAGCAGGTACCCGGGATCGGATCCTGGAAACACCATATATTTT.

As regards this clonotype: A read error may explain this, as a much larger clone is one base away. The rearrangement uses TRBV6-6 and TRBJ1-4; the D is unclear. The CDR3 is 12 residues long. From germline, CDR1 is MNHNY and CDR2 SVGAGI (reference sequence). The CDR3 reads CASMLGKEKLYF. CDR3 coding DNA: TGTGCCAGCATGCTGGGGAAAGAAAAACTGTATTTT.

V and J are TRBV5-1 and TRBJ2-5; D is possibly TRBD1 (6 bases). The CDR3 is 14 residues long. CDR1 and CDR2 (germline): SGHRS, YFSETQ. V dropped 4 bases and J dropped 1 base, with 11 bases sitting between them. CDR3 coding DNA: TGCGCCAGCAGCAAGGGGGATGTCCAAGAGACCCAGTACTTC. Translating gives CASSKGDVQETQYF.

The table lists this clonotype with many counts. The J gene is TRBJ2-7, the V gene TRBV6-2 or TRBV6-3; D uncertain. Trimming took off 7 bases at V and 4 bases at J, with 8 bases between the two ends. Germline CDR1 and CDR2: MNHEY and SVGEGT. The CDR3 is made up of 11 amino acids. CDR3 DNA: TGTGCCAGCAAAAGTGGTTACGAGCAGTACTTC. As protein: CASKSGYEQYF.

For this clonotype: The conserved closing phenylalanine or tryptophan is absent in this CDR3, likely reflecting a read error. Because the CDR3's place on the DNA is in doubt, the DNA is left out and the CDR3 is given as listed by TCRdb. V and J are TRBV30 and TRBJ2-1; TRBD1 is the table's D call, not checked against the DNA. Germline V gives CDR1 GTSNPN, CDR2 SVGIG (reference sequence). The CDR3 sequence runs 13 residues, both termini included. The CDR3: CAWSPGIDPRRFL.

Concerning this clonotype itself: One base away lies a much larger clone, so this may be a sequencing read error. V usage is TRBV6-5 and J usage is TRBJ2-2; D remains ambiguous. Germline loops: CDR1 MNHEY, CDR2 SVGAGI. The V gene lost 4 bases and the J gene lost 2 bases, with 14 bases spanning the gap. The CDR3 runs 16 residues. The CDR3: CASSFRQASNTGELFF. The CDR3 nucleotides are TGTGCCAGCAGTTTCCGACAAGCGAGTAACACCGGGGAGCTGTTTTTT.

A word on this clonotype: This may come from a read error, since a much larger clone is one base off. The conserved final phenylalanine or tryptophan is absent from the CDR3, which likely points to a read error. V usage is TRBV4-1 and J usage is TRBJ1-1, with D possibly TRBD1 on 6 matching bases. Germline V gene lookup returns CDR1 MGHRA and CDR2 YSYEKL. V lost 1 base and J lost 1, with 10 bases in between. The CDR3 extends over 15 amino acids. This CDR3 is CASSQAPRGNTEAFL. CDR3 nucleotides: TGCGCCAGCAGCCAAGCTCCCAGGGGGAACACTGAAGCTTTCTTG.

V is TRBV19 and J is TRBJ2-7, with 8 bases lining up with TRBD1. V was clipped by 3 bases and J by 3 bases; unmatched bases: 7. The CDR3 length is 15 residues. Germline V gene lookup returns CDR1 LNHDA and CDR2 SQIVND (reference sequence). CDR3 in amino acids: CASSMADRVDYEQYF. CDR3 nucleotide sequence: TGTGCCAGTAGTATGGCGGACAGGGTTGACTACGAGCAGTACTTC.

The V call is TRBV5-1, the J call TRBJ2-5, with 8 bases fitting TRBD1. Unmatched junction bases numbered 5, after V lost 4 bases and J lost 3 bases. This CDR3 is built from 14 residues. Germline CDR1 SGHRS, CDR2 YFSETQ. The CDR3 DNA reads TGCGCCAGCAGCGAGCGGACAGGGAAAGAGACCCAGTACTTC. Translated: CASSERTGKETQYF.

CDR3 nucleotides: TGTGCCAGCAGTGAAGCCTGGGACAGGGGGAATCACGTGCAGTACTTC. The encoded protein is CASSEAWDRGNHVQYF. The gene calls are TRBV6-1 and TRBJ2-7; 11 bases are shared with TRBD1. V lost 0 bases, J lost 9 bases, and 10 bases stayed unmatched. The CDR3 contains 16 residues. The germline CDR1 and CDR2 sequences are MNHNS and SASEGT.

Notes on this clonotype: The DNA is left out, because the CDR3 cannot be placed on it with certainty; the CDR3 is given as TCRdb lists it. The chain recombines TRBV4-3 with TRBJ2-2; the D segment call TRBD1 is taken from the table without a DNA check. Germline CDR1 and CDR2: LGHNA and YSLEER. The CDR3 has 18 residues if both end residues are counted. CDR3 sequence reads: CACSQLVGPGSNTGELLF.

This clonotype was observed many times. The chain employs TRBV4-2 and TRBJ1-2; D may be TRBD1 (6 bases). The CDR3 runs to 14 residues. V was cut by 0 bases and J by 8 bases, with 13 bases left in between. The germline CDR1 and CDR2 sequences are LGHNA and YNFKEQ. The CDR3: CASSQDHRVGGYTF. CDR3 sequence (DNA): TGTGCCAGCAGCCAAGACCACAGGGTCGGCGGCTACACCTTC.

This chain links TRBV12-3 or TRBV12-4 with TRBJ2-5, with TRBD2 matching over 7 bases. This CDR3 contains 15 residues. V was clipped by 3 bases and J by 7 bases; unmatched bases: 11. The CDR3 loop reads CASSFASGGVGTQYF. The CDR3 region has the DNA TGTGCCAGCAGTTTTGCTAGCGGAGGGGTGGGGACCCAGTACTTC.

To note about this clonotype: A single base separates this from a much larger clone, so it may be a read error. The chain combines TRBV6-6 with TRBJ2-1; D perhaps matches TRBD2 (5 bases). Germline V gene data show CDR1 as MNHNY and CDR2 as SVGAGI (reference sequence). This CDR3 spans 14 amino acids. This CDR3 is CASSSPRGGNKQFF. DNA for the CDR3: TGTGCCAGCAGTTCGCCCCGAGGAGGCAATAAGCAGTTCTTC.

The J gene is TRBJ2-5, the V gene TRBV28; 11 positions agree with TRBD1. Germline V CDR1 and CDR2: MDHEN, SYDVKM. V lost 5 bases to trimming and J lost 4 bases; unmatched junction nucleotides: 6. The CDR3 is made up of 15 amino acids. DNA for the CDR3: TGTGCCAGCAGTAGGCGGACAGGGGGCTTAGAGACCCAGTACTTC. It specifies CASSRRTGGLETQYF.

The chain combines TRBV10-2 with TRBJ1-2, with unresolved D. Trimming left V 6 bases short and J 1 base short, with 9 bases between. CDR1 is WSHSY, CDR2 SAAADI, per germline. The CDR3 is 13 amino acids. DNA of the CDR3: TGCGCCAGCAGGGAAGTCGTTAACTATGGCTACACCTTC. Residues: CASREVVNYGYTF.

The rearrangement uses TRBV10-3 and TRBJ1-2, with a possible D match to TRBD1 (5 bases). In germline, CDR1 is ENHRY, CDR2 SYGVKD. The CDR3 spans 14 residues. V was cut by 0 bases and J by 12 bases, with 17 bases left in between. The CDR3 loop is CAISESTGTDLNTF. In DNA, the CDR3 is TGTGCCATCAGTGAGTCGACCGGGACGGATCTAAACACCTTC.

In its sample, this clonotype was seen many times. The chain links TRBV29-1 to TRBJ1-4, with TRBD1 as a possible D gene (6 bases). The germline V gene has CDR1 SQVTM and CDR2 ANQGSEA. The CDR3 contains 18 residues. V was clipped by 5 bases and J by 9 bases, with 31 bases between them. CDR3 protein: CSVTEGSTRETGFKKLFF. The CDR3 region has the DNA TGCAGCGTTACGGAGGGGTCGACTCGCGAGACAGGTTTTAAAAAACTGTTTTTT.

Only one count was recorded for this clonotype. Since a much larger clone is just one base distant, this may be a read error. V is TRBV6-1 and J is TRBJ2-3, with 7 bases that match TRBD1. Germline values: CDR1 MNHNS, CDR2 SASEGT. This CDR3 contains 14 residues. CDR3 residues: CASSERDSTDRQYF. DNA of the CDR3: TGTGCCAGCAGTGAACGGGACAGCACAGATAGGCAGTATTTT.

This clonotype occurred a few times. A much larger clone is a single base away; this may be a read error. V is TRBV6-5 and J is TRBJ2-3; 7 nucleotides line up with TRBD1. Germline V CDR1 and CDR2: MNHEY, SVGAGI. The CDR3 is 15 amino acids. CDR3 DNA sequence: TGTGCCAGCAGAGAACAACAGGGGTTTACAGATACGCGGTATTTT. Amino acid sequence: CASREQQGFTDTRYF.

As for this clonotype: At one of its ends the junction is not consistent with the germline gene, which may arise from a read error. This chain connects TRBV11-1 to TRBJ2-3; 7 nucleotides match TRBD1. This CDR3 has 15 amino acids. Germline assignment: CDR1 SGHAT and CDR2 FQDESV (reference sequence). The CDR3 DNA follows: TGTGCTAGCAGCCGGGACAGTATCGCCACATATGCGCAGTATTTT. It codes for CASSRDSIATYAQYF.

On this clonotype: One junction end does not reproduce the germline sequence, and a read error may be involved. The chain links TRBV10-3 to TRBJ1-2; D uncertain. The CDR3 sequence is 19 residues long. CDR1 is ENHRY, CDR2 SYGVKD, per germline. This CDR3 reads CAISETGKATDSGDYGYTF. As DNA, the CDR3 is TGTGCCATCAGTGAGACGGGAAAGGCGACCGACTCGGGTGACTATGGCTACACTTTC.

This clonotype was observed once. Lacking the conserved final phenylalanine or tryptophan, this CDR3 likely reflects a read error. The V and J genes are TRBV7-3 and TRBJ2-1, with 9 positions matching TRBD1. The CDR3 is 15 residues long. Germline CDR1 SGHTA, CDR2 FQGTGA. Here the CDR3 DNA reads TGCGCCAGCAGCCCAGGGACAGGGAGTGGGAATGAGCAGTTCTTG. This gives the protein CASSPGTGSGNEQFL.

The chain has TRBV5-1 and TRBJ1-1; no firm D call. CDR1 and CDR2 from the germline V gene are SGHRS and YFSETQ. Trimming cost V 5 bases and J 6 bases, with 14 bases left between them. The CDR3 consists of 13 residues. The DNA for the CDR3 is TGCGCCAGCAGTCGACATGGGAGCGCTGAAGCTTTCTTT. This translates into CASSRHGSAEAFF.

On this clonotype itself: One end of the junction varies from germline; a read error may be responsible. The V and J genes are TRBV5-6 and TRBJ1-5, with 7 bases identical to TRBD1. The CDR3 loop spans 13 amino acids. Germline assignment: CDR1 SGHDT and CDR2 YYEEEE. In DNA, the CDR3 is TGTGCCAGCAGCAGGGGACAGTATCAGTCCCAGCATTTT. It encodes CASSRGQYQSQHF.

Comments on this clonotype: One junction end disagrees with the germline gene, perhaps due to a read error. The V and J genes are TRBV5-1 and TRBJ1-4, with a tentative D call TRBD1 (5 bases). In germline, CDR1 is SGHRS, CDR2 YFSETQ. CDR3 size: 17 residues. The DNA for the CDR3 is TGCGCCAGCAGCCCCTTCTTGGACGTTGGGACTAATGAAAAACTGTCTTTT. Its protein product is CASSPFLDVGTNEKLSF.